The TCR beta chain described here comes from a study of T cell responses to AZD1222 COVID-19 vaccine. CDR1 is MRHNA and CDR2 is SNTAGT in the germline V gene. Deletions cut 6 bases from V and 0 bases from J, with 9 bases between. The CDR3 is 15 residues long. General study results and limits: Most donors were white British and more were female, and clonal diversity was possibly underestimated. Unmutated variant regions are reportedly the target of nearly half of TCRs that are spike-specific.

Worth noting for this clone: Its specificity is unknown.

Sequencing used immunoSEQ multiplex PCR; TCRdb keeps in-frame clones, though not all of them. Of about 190,000 clones in the sample, about nine tenths were seen once. The specimen was peripheral blood, collected on day 0 of AZD1222 vaccination. The chain carries TRBV6-4 and TRBJ2-6; TRBD2 might be the D (7 bases). The sequence was obtained from an adult in good health. The CDR3 protein is CASRGGHSGANVLTF. For the CDR3, the DNA is TGTGCCAGCAGGGGGGGGCACTCTGGGGCCAACGTCCTGACTTTC.